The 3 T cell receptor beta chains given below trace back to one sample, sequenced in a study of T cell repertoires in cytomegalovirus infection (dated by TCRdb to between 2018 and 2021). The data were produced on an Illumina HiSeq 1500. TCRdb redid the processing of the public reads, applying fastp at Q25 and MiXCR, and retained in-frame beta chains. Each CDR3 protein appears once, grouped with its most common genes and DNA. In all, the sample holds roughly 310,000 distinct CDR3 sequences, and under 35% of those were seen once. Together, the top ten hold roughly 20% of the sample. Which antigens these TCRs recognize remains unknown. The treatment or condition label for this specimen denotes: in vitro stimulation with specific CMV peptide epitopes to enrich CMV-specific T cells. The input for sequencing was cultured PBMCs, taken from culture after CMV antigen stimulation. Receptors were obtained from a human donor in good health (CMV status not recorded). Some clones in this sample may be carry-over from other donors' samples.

The CDR3 loop reads CSVEPQETQYF. Written as DNA, the CDR3 is TGCAGCGTTGAACCCCAAGAGACCCAGTACTTC. The V call is TRBV29-1, the J call TRBJ2-5; D is unclear. The CDR3 runs 11 residues. Germline CDR1 reads SQVTM; CDR2 reads ANQGSEA. The V and J ends lost 2 bases and 1 base respectively, with 2 bases between them.

This CDR3 is CASSELGRLSYEQYF. The CDR3, as DNA: TGTGCCAGCAGTGAACTCGGGCGGCTCTCCTACGAGCAGTACTTC. The chain combines TRBV6-6 with TRBJ2-7; D is undetermined. Germline V gene sequence: CDR1 MNHNY, CDR2 SVGAGI (reference sequence). CDR3 length: 15 amino acids. Deletions cut 5 bases from V and 0 bases from J, with 14 bases between.

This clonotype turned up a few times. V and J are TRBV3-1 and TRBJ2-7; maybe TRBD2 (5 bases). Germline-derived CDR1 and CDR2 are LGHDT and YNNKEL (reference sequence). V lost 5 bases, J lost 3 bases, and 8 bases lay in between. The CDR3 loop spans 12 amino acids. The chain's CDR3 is CASSARDYEQYF. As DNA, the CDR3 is TGTGCCAGCAGCGCCCGGGACTACGAGCAGTACTTC.